This is a list of T cell receptor beta chains from one sample in a study of T cell responses to AZD1222 COVID-19 vaccine. Sequencing used immunoSEQ multiplex PCR; TCRdb keeps in-frame clones, though not all of them. This table has over 65,000 clones, 90% to 95% appearing once. The sequences come from peripheral blood, collected on day 0 of MenACWY control vaccination. The receptor set was obtained from an adult in good health. Both conserved end residues are part of each CDR3. The D gene is left open where the match is weak. Rows give clone size only sometimes, using once, few, many, or a class for an expanded clone.

CASSLGTRAGGYTF TGTGCCAGCAGTTTAGGGACCCGTGCGGGTGGCTACACCTTC TRBJ1-2 NA TRBV28 NA
CAISEVYEQYF TGTGCCATCAGCGAAGTCTACGAGCAGTACTTC TRBJ2-7 NA TRBV10-3 NA
CASSQGTGGSNQPQHF TGCGCCAGCAGCCAAGGGACAGGGGGAAGCAATCAGCCCCAGCATTTT TRBJ1-5 TRBD1 TRBV4-3 NA
CASTLGLSYEQYF TGTGCCAGCACCCTCGGTCTCTCCTACGAGCAGTACTTC TRBJ2-7 NA TRBV6-1 few
CASSPQRGDYNEQFF TGTGCCAGCAGCCCCCAGCGGGGGGACTACAATGAGCAGTTCTTC TRBJ2-1 TRBD2 TRBV7-3 NA
CASSLVGAQETQYF TGTGCCAGCAGCTTGGTTGGAGCCCAAGAGACCCAGTACTTC TRBJ2-5 NA TRBV5-6 NA
CASSYSLAGASYEQYF TGTGCCAGCAGTTACTCCCTAGCGGGGGCCTCCTACGAGCAGTACTTC TRBJ2-7 TRBD2 TRBV6-5 NA
CASSAPYRTPNTEAFF TGTGCCAGTAGTGCACCTTACAGGACCCCGAACACTGAAGCTTTCTTT TRBJ1-1 NA TRBV19 NA
CSVGAQVHGYTF TGCAGCGTTGGGGCCCAAGTCCACGGCTACACCTTC TRBJ1-2 NA TRBV29-1 NA
CASSQNRVGDYGYTF TGTGCCAGCAGCCAGAACAGGGTTGGTGACTATGGCTACACCTTC TRBJ1-2 NA TRBV7-2 NA
CASSSPGGRGQPQHF TGTGCCAGCAGTTCCCCAGGGGGTCGGGGTCAGCCCCAGCATTTT TRBJ1-5 TRBD1 TRBV28 NA
CASSLTGEYGYTF TGTGCCAGCAGCCTGACAGGGGAATATGGCTACACCTTC TRBJ1-2 TRBD1 TRBV12-3/TRBV12-4 NA
CASKGRGNSNQPQHF TGTGCCAGTAAGGGCAGGGGAAATAGCAATCAGCCCCAGCATTTT TRBJ1-5 NA TRBV19 NA
CASSIELADQETQYF TGTGCCAGTAGTATAGAACTAGCGGACCAAGAGACCCAGTACTTC TRBJ2-5 TRBD2 TRBV19 NA
CASSPDRGNEKLFF TGTGCCAGCAGCCCCGACAGGGGTAATGAAAAACTGTTTTTT TRBJ1-4 TRBD1 TRBV7-2 NA
CASSLGGAQPGYTF TGTGCCAGCAGTTTAGGGGGGGCCCAGCCCGGCTACACCTTC TRBJ1-2 NA TRBV28 NA
CASSYRLADTQYF TGTGCCAGCAGTTACAGGTTGGCAGATACGCAGTATTTT TRBJ2-3 NA TRBV6-5 NA
CSVEWGLIGGYTF TGCAGCGTTGAATGGGGGTTAATAGGTGGCTACACCTTC TRBJ1-2 NA TRBV29-1 NA
CATRQGGRGELFF TGTGCCACCCGACAGGGAGGGCGAGGGGAGCTGTTTTTT TRBJ2-2 NA TRBV14 NA
CASSLRVQDEQFF TGTGCCAGCAGCCTAAGGGTTCAGGATGAGCAGTTCTTC TRBJ2-1 NA TRBV7-9 once
CASSRATSSNYGYTF TGTGCCAGCAGCCGTGCAACCTCGTCTAACTATGGCTACACCTTC TRBJ1-2 NA TRBV5-6 NA
CASSLWAGGYTF TGTGCCAGCAGTTTATGGGCAGGGGGTTACACCTTC TRBJ1-2 TRBD1 TRBV12-3/TRBV12-4 NA
CASRVGLGEKLFF TGTGCCAGCAGGGTTGGTCTGGGTGAAAAACTGTTTTTT TRBJ1-4 NA TRBV6-5 once
CATPGQNVYGYTF TGTGCCACCCCCGGGCAAAATGTCTATGGCTACACCTTC TRBJ1-2 NA TRBV6-5 NA
CASSPDGWPLLNQPQHF TGTGCCAGCAGCCCAGACGGTTGGCCGCTACTCAATCAGCCCCAGCATTTT TRBJ1-5 NA TRBV5-4 NA
CACAGNTYEQYF TGTGCCTGCGCAGGCAACACCTACGAGCAGTACTTC TRBJ2-7 NA TRBV6-5 NA
CASSLFLTEQFF TGTGCCAGCAGCTTGTTCTTGACTGAGCAGTTCTTC TRBJ2-1 NA TRBV7-2 NA
CASSLDLTGQPQHF TGTGCCAGCAGCTTGGACCTGACGGGCCAGCCCCAGCATTTT TRBJ1-5 NA TRBV5-8 NA
CASSLGGQGSGYSNQPQHF TGTGCCAGCAGCTTGGGCGGACAGGGGAGCGGATATAGCAATCAGCCCCAGCATTTT TRBJ1-5 TRBD1 TRBV7-9 NA
CASSQWKAYNSPLHF TGTGCCAGCAGCCAATGGAAGGCATATAATTCACCCCTCCACTTT TRBJ1-6 NA TRBV3-1/TRBV3-2 NA
CASSQGYRGGRYF TGTGCCAGCAGCCAAGGGTACCGGGGGGGGAGGTACTTC TRBJ2-7 TRBD2 TRBV3-1/TRBV3-2 NA
CASSPEGGGANKYF TGTGCCAGCAGCCCCGAGGGCGGGGGGGCTAATAAGTACTTC TRBJ2-7 TRBD2 TRBV6-5 NA
CASTLGENEKLFF TGTGCCAGCACATTGGGGGAGAACGAAAAACTGTTTTTT TRBJ1-4 NA TRBV6-4 once
CASNRRGAETQYF TGTGCCAGCAACCGACGGGGGGCCGAGACCCAGTACTTC TRBJ2-5 NA TRBV6-5 NA
CASRPTVTGELFF TGTGCCAGCAGACCGACAGTTACCGGGGAGCTGTTTTTT TRBJ2-2 NA TRBV6-6 NA
CASSDRESRVGSPLHF TGTGCCAGTAGCGACAGGGAGTCTCGGGTCGGTTCACCCCTCCACTTT TRBJ1-6 TRBD1 TRBV19 NA
CASSIGTGISYEQYF TGTGCCAGTAGTATAGGGACGGGAATCTCCTACGAGCAGTACTTC TRBJ2-7 NA TRBV19 NA
CASSARGGGMGGTEAFF TGTGCCAGCAGTGCCCGGGGAGGGGGCATGGGAGGCACTGAAGCTTTCTTT TRBJ1-1 TRBD1 TRBV25-1 NA
CASSEFRGSSYNEQFF TGTGCCAGCAGTGAATTCCGCGGGAGCTCCTACAATGAGCAGTTCTTC TRBJ2-1 TRBD2 TRBV6-1 NA
CASLKGGKAENIQYF TGTGCCAGCCTTAAGGGAGGGAAGGCGGAAAACATTCAGTACTTC TRBJ2-4 TRBD2 TRBV6-5 NA
CASSSMGGNEKLFF TGCGCCAGCAGCTCCATGGGGGGAAATGAAAAACTGTTTTTT TRBJ1-4 NA TRBV5-1 NA
CASSSGQGIYGYTF TGTGCCAGCAGTTCCGGACAGGGGATTTATGGCTACACCTTC TRBJ1-2 TRBD1 TRBV6-6 NA
CATLGLGETQYF TGCGCCACCCTGGGACTAGGAGAGACCCAGTACTTC TRBJ2-5 TRBD2 TRBV10-2 NA
CASSFTGALSSRQETQYF TGTGCCAGCAGCTTTACAGGGGCGCTATCCTCCAGACAAGAGACCCAGTACTTC TRBJ2-5 TRBD1 TRBV13 NA
CASSRQGGHEQYF TGTGCCAGCAGTCGACAGGGCGGTCACGAGCAGTACTTC TRBJ2-7 TRBD1 TRBV6-5 NA
CASSYTLGFSSGLNTGELFF TGTGCCAGCAGTTACACCCTGGGGTTTAGTTCGGGCCTGAACACCGGGGAGCTGTTTTTT TRBJ2-2 NA TRBV6-2/TRBV6-3 NA
CASSLASAGGADTQYF TGTGCCAGCAGCTTAGCTTCTGCGGGAGGGGCAGATACGCAGTATTTT TRBJ2-3 TRBD2 TRBV7-2 NA
CASHVAGANVLTF TGTGCCAGCCACGTTGCTGGGGCCAACGTCCTGACTTTC TRBJ2-6 NA TRBV6-5 NA
CASSPGAGALGEKLFF TGTGCCAGCAGCCCTGGCGCGGGGGCGCTGGGTGAAAAACTGTTTTTT TRBJ1-4 NA TRBV5-4 NA
CASSRDLGAPEPQHF TGCGCCAGCAGCCGTGACTTGGGCGCTCCGGAGCCCCAGCATTTT TRBJ1-5 NA TRBV4-1 NA
CASSLGDRDVQPQHF TGCGCCAGCAGCTTGGGCGACAGGGACGTACAGCCCCAGCATTTT TRBJ1-5 TRBD1 TRBV5-1 NA